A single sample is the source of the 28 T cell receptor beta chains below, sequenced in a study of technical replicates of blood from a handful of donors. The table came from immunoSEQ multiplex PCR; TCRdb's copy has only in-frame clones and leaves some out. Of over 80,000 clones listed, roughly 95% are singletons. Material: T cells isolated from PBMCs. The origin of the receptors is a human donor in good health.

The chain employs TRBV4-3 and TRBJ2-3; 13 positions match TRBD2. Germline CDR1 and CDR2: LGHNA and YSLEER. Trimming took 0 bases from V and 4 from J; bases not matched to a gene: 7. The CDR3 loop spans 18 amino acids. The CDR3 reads CASSQELPLAGGADTQYF. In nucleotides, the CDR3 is TGCGCCAGCAGCCAAGAACTGCCACTAGCGGGAGGGGCAGATACGCAGTATTTT.

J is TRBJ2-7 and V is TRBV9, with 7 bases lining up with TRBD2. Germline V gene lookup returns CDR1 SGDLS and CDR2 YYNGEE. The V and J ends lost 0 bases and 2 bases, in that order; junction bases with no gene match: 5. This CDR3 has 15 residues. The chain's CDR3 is CASSVGLAAPYEQYF. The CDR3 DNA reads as TGTGCCAGCAGCGTAGGCCTAGCGGCCCCCTACGAGCAGTACTTC.

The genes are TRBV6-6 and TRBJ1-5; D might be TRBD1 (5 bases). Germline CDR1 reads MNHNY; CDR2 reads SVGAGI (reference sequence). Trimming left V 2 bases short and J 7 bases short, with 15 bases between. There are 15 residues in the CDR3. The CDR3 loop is CASSYVGAGRQPQHF. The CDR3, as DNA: TGTGCCAGCAGTTACGTAGGGGCGGGACGGCAGCCCCAGCATTTT.

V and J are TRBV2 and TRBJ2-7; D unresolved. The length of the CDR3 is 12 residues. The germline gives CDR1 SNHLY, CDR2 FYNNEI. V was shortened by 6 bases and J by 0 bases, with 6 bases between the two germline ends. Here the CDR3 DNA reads TGTGCCAGCAGCAGCGACTCCTACGAGCAGTACTTC. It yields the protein CASSSDSYEQYF.

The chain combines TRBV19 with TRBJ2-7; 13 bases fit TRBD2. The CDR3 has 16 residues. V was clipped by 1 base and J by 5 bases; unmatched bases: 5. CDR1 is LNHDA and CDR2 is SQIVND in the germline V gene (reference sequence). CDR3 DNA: TGTGCCAGTAGTATAGTCCGGACTAGCGGGAGCGACGAGCAGTACTTC. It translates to CASSIVRTSGSDEQYF. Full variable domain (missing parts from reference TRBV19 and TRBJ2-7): DGGITQSPKYLFRKEGQNVTLSCEQNLNHDAMYWYRQDPGQGLRLIYYSQIVNDFQKGDIAEGYSVSREKKESFPLTVTSAQKNPTAFYLCASSIVRTSGSDEQYFGPGTRLTVT.

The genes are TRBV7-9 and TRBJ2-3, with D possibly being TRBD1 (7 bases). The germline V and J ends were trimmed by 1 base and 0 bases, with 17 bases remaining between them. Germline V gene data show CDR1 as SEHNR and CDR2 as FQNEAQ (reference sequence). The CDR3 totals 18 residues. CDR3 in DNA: TGTGCCAGCAGCTTAGGGAGGGGGCGCGTCTTGAGCACAGATACGCAGTATTTT. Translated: CASSLGRGRVLSTDTQYF.

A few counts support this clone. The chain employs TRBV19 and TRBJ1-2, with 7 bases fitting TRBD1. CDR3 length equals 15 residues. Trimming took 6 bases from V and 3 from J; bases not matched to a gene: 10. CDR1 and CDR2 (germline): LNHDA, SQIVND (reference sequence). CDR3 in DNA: TGTGCCAGTAGGACAGGGAGGAGGACTGACTATGGCTACACCTTC. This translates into CASRTGRRTDYGYTF.

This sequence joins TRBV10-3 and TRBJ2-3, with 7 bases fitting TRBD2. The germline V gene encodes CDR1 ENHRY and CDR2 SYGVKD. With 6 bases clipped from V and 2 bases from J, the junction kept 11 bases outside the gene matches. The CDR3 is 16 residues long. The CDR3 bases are TGTGCCATCAGCCCCGAGGCAGCGGGGTACACAGATACGCAGTATTTT. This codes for CAISPEAAGYTDTQYF.

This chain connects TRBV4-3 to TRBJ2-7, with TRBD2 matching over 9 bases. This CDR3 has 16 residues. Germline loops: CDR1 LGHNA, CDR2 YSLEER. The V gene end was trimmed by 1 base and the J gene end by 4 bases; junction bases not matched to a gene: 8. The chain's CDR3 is CASSQVVSGRRYEQYF. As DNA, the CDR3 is TGCGCCAGCAGCCAAGTGGTGAGCGGGAGGAGGTACGAGCAGTACTTC.

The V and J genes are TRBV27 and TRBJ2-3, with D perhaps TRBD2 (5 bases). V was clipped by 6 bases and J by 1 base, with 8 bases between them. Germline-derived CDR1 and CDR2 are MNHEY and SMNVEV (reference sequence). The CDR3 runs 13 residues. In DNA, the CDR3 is TGTGCCAGCAGATTGGAGGGCACAGATACGCAGTATTTT. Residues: CASRLEGTDTQYF.

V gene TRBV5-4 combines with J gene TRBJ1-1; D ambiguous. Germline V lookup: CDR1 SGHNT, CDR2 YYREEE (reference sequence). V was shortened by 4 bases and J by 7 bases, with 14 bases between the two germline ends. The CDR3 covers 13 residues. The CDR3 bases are TGTGCCAGCAGCCCCGGAGGCGGTCGTGAAGCTTTCTTT. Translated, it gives CASSPGGGREAFF.

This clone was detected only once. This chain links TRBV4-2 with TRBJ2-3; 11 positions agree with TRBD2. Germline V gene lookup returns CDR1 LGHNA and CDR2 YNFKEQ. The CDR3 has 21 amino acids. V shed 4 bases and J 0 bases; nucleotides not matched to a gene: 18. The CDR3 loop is CASSRIAGGYVDPYSTDTQYF. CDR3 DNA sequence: TGTGCCAGCAGCCGGATAGCGGGAGGGTACGTCGACCCATACAGCACAGATACGCAGTATTTT.

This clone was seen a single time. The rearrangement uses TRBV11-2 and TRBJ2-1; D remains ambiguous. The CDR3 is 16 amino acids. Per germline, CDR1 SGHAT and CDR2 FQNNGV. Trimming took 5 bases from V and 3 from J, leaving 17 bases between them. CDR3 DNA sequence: TGTGCCAGCAGCCCCCAGAGGTCGGTCCTCTACAATGAGCAGTTCTTC. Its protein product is CASSPQRSVLYNEQFF.

CDR3 sequence: CASSPLSGSGYEQYF. CDR3 sequence (DNA): TGTGCCAGCAGCCCCCTCTCGGGATCCGGTTACGAGCAGTACTTC. The chain employs TRBV9 and TRBJ2-7, with TRBD2 as a possible D gene (5 bases). Trimming stripped 4 bases from V and 4 bases from J, with 18 bases between. The CDR3 sequence is 15 residues long. Germline V gene lookup returns CDR1 SGDLS and CDR2 YYNGEE.

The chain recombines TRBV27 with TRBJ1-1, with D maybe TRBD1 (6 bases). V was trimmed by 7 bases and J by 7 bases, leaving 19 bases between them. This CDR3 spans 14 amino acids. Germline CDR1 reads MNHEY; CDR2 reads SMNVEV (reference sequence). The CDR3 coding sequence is TGTGCCAGCATCCCTCAGGGAGGGGGGGGTGAAGCTTTCTTT. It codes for CASIPQGGGGEAFF.

This CDR3 reads CASSLSGWGVYEQYF. CDR3 in DNA: TGTGCCAGCAGCCTTAGCGGGTGGGGCGTATACGAGCAGTACTTC. The genes are TRBV7-2 and TRBJ2-7, with 7 bases lining up with TRBD2. From germline, CDR1 is SGHTA and CDR2 FQGNSA. The CDR3 spans 15 residues. The J segment lost 4 bases and the V segment lost 5 bases, leaving 11 bases of the junction unmatched.

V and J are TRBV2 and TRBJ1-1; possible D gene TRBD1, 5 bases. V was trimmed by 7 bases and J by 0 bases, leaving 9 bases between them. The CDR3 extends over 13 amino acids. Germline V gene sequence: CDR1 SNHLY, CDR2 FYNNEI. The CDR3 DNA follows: TGTGCCAGCACCCAGACAGTGAACACTGAAGCTTTCTTT. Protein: CASTQTVNTEAFF.

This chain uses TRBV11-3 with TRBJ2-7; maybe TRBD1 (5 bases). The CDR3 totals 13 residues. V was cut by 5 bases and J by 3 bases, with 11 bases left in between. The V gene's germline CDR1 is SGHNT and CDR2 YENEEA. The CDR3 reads CASSPNQGYEQYF. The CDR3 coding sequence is TGTGCCAGCAGCCCCAACCAGGGCTACGAGCAGTACTTC.

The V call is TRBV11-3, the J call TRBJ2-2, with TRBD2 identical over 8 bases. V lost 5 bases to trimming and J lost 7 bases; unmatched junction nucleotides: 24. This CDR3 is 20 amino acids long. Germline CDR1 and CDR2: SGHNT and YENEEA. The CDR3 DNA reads TGTGCCAGCAGCCCAGGAGAAGGTCGAGTAGCGGGATCCCGTGGCGGGGAGCTGTTTTTT. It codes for CASSPGEGRVAGSRGGELFF.

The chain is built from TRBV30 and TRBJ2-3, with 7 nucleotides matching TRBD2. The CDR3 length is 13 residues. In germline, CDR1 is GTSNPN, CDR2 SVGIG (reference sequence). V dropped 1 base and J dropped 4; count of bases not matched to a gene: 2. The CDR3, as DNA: TGTGCCTGGAGTGGACTAGCAGCAGATACGCAGTATTTT. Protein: CAWSGLAADTQYF.

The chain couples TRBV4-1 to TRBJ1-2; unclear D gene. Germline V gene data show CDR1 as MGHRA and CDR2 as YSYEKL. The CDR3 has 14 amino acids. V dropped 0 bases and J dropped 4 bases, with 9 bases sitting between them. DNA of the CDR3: TGCGCCAGCAGCCAAGAGATGGCCTTCTATGGCTACACCTTC. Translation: CASSQEMAFYGYTF.

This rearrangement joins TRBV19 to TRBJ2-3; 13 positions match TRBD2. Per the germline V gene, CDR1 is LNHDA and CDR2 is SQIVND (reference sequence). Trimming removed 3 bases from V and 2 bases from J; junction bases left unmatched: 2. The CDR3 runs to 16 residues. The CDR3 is CASSMGLAGLTDTQYF. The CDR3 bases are TGTGCCAGTAGTATGGGACTAGCGGGACTCACAGATACGCAGTATTTT.

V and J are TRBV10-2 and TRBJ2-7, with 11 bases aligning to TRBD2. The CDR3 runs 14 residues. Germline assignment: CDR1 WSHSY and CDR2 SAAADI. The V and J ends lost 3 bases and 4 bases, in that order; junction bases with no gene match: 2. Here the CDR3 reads CASSELAGEYEQYF. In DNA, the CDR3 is TGCGCCAGCAGTGAACTAGCGGGAGAATACGAGCAGTACTTC.

CDR3 loop: CASSASPRVGEQFF. The DNA of the CDR3 is TGTGCCAGCAGCGCCTCCCCCAGGGTTGGAGAGCAGTTCTTC. The V gene is TRBV5-5, the J gene TRBJ2-1; tentative D call: TRBD1 (5 bases). In germline, CDR1 is SGHKS, CDR2 YYEKEE (reference sequence). V was shortened by 4 bases and J by 10 bases, with 18 bases between the two germline ends. The CDR3 is 14 amino acids.

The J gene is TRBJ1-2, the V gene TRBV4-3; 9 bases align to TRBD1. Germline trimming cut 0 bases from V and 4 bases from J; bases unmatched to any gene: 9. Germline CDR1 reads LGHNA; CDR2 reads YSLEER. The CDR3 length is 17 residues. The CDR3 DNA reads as TGCGCCAGCAGCCAAGATACGCGGGACAGGGTAGTCTATGGCTACACCTTC. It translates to CASSQDTRDRVVYGYTF.

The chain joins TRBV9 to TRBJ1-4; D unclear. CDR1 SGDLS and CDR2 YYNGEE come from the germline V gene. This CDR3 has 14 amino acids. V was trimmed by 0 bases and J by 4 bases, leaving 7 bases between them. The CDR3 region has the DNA TGTGCCAGCAGCGTAGATATCCGTAATGAAAAACTGTTTTTT. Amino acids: CASSVDIRNEKLFF.

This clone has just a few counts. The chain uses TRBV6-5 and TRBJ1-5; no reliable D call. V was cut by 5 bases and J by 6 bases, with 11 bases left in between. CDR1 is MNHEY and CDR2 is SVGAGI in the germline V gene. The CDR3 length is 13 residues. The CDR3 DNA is TGTGCCAGCAGTGCGACGGGAGGTCAGCCCCAGCATTTT. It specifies CASSATGGQPQHF.

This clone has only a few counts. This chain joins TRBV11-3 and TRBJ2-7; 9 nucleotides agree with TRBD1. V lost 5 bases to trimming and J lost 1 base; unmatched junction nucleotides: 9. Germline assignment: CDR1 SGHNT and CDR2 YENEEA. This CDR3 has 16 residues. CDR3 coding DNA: TGTGCCAGCAGCCTTGAACAGACAGGGGGTTCCTACGAGCAGTACTTC. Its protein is CASSLEQTGGSYEQYF.